Shown below are 21 T cell receptor beta chains from a single sample sequenced in a study of tumor and adjacent non-tumor tissue in lung cancer. Three rounds of nested PCR, following a modified ARM-PCR protocol, produced the TCRbeta library. TCRdb used MiXCR to reprocess the multiplex PCR reads, holding one entry per CDR3 protein. The table lists more than 85,000 distinct CDR3 sequences, 62% of them singletons, with roughly 20% in the top ten. The template was RNA from unsorted bulk tissue. More than 3 cm separated this lung sample from the edge of the tumor. Input material: distant non-tumor lung tissue. These receptors all come from a man aged 60-69 years with non-small cell lung cancer.

The sample holds a few counts of this clonotype. The chain combines TRBV28 with TRBJ2-6; D unresolved. This CDR3 region has 14 residues. The germline V gene has CDR1 MDHEN and CDR2 SYDVKM. The V end was cut by 5 bases, the J end by 2 bases, with 7 bases between. DNA for the CDR3: TGTGCCAGCAGTCGTCTAGCTGGGGCCAACGTCCTGACTTTC. Amino acid sequence: CASSRLAGANVLTF.

This clonotype was recorded many times. This chain links TRBV28 with TRBJ2-7; D unresolved. Trimming took 6 bases from V and 1 from J, leaving 10 bases between them. CDR3 size: 13 residues. The germline V gene encodes CDR1 MDHEN and CDR2 SYDVKM. CDR3 loop: CASRPSRSYEQYF. CDR3 bases: TGTGCCAGCAGACCCTCACGGTCCTACGAGCAGTACTTC. Combining the CDR3 with reference TRBV28 and TRBJ2-7 gives the whole variable domain DVKVTQSSRYLVKRTGEKVFLECVQDMDHENMFWYRQDPGLGLRLIYFSYDVKMKEKGDIPEGYSVSREKKERFSLILESASTNQTSMYLCASRPSRSYEQYFGPGTRLTVT.

Comment on this clonotype: This CDR3 fails to terminate in the conserved phenylalanine or tryptophan, so it likely reflects a read error. The chain combines TRBV6-6 with TRBJ2-1; D could derive from TRBD1 or TRBD2 (5 bases each). Germline V gene lookup returns CDR1 MNHNY and CDR2 SVGAGI (reference sequence). The CDR3 spans 14 residues. The CDR3, as DNA: TGTTCCAGCAGTTTGACGGGGCTTGGTAGTGAGCAGTTCTTA. Translated: CSSSLTGLGSEQFL.

V usage is TRBV11-2 and J usage is TRBJ2-1, with D tentatively TRBD1 or TRBD2 (5 bases each). The germline V gene encodes CDR1 SGHAT and CDR2 FQNNGV. V was pared by 0 bases and J by 13 bases, with 22 bases between. CDR3 length: 16 residues. In DNA, the CDR3 is TGTGCCAGCAGCTTAGATCCAGGGAGCTCCTACAGTGACCAGTTCTTC. It codes for CASSLDPGSSYSDQFF.

Notes on this clonotype: The junction shows a germline mismatch at one end, possibly a read error. This sequence joins TRBV6-1 and TRBJ1-1, with TRBD1 matching over 7 bases. Per the germline V gene, CDR1 is MNHNS and CDR2 is SASEGT. The CDR3 loop spans 14 amino acids. The CDR3: CASSGQGPNTETFF. For the CDR3, the DNA is TGTGCCAGCAGTGGACAGGGACCGAACACTGAAACTTTCTTT.

Worth noting for this clonotype: The junction shows a germline mismatch at one end, possibly a read error. The chain has TRBV4-1 and TRBJ2-7; 13 nucleotides align to TRBD2. The CDR3 sequence is 16 residues long. CDR1 is MGHRA and CDR2 is YSYEKL in the germline V gene. CDR3 sequence: CVSSQNGLAGDYGQYF. The CDR3 nucleotides are TGCGTCAGCAGCCAAAACGGACTAGCGGGAGACTACGGGCAGTACTTC.

About this clonotype itself: Since a much larger clone is just one base distant, this may be a read error. The chain employs TRBV5-1 and TRBJ1-1; D unclear. Germline lookup yields CDR1 SGHRS and CDR2 YFSETQ. V lost 7 bases and J lost 7, with 20 bases in between. The CDR3 contains 14 residues. CDR3 sequence: CASRRIDAAFEAFF. CDR3 nucleotide sequence: TGCGCCAGCCGGAGGATAGATGCCGCCTTTGAAGCTTTCTTT.

For this clonotype: A clone one base away is much larger, so this may be a read error. The chain recombines TRBV7-9 with TRBJ1-2, with TRBD1 as a possible D gene (6 bases). This CDR3 spans 16 amino acids. The germline V gene has CDR1 SEHNR and CDR2 FQNEAQ (reference sequence). The ends were cut back, 9 bases at V and 3 bases at J, with 23 bases in the middle. For the CDR3, the DNA is TGTGCCAGAAGCACGGAACAGGGAGTTCTCGACTATGGCTACACCTTC. Amino acid sequence: CARSTEQGVLDYGYTF.

With respect to this clonotype: In this CDR3 the conserved last residue, phenylalanine or tryptophan, is missing, so a read error is likely. The rearrangement links TRBV4-1 to TRBJ2-7, with 9 bases identical to TRBD1. The CDR3 has 16 residues. Germline V lookup: CDR1 MGHRA, CDR2 YSYEKL. CDR3 in DNA: TGCGCCAGCAGCAAAGACTCCGGGACAGGGACCTACGAGCAGTACTTA. It yields the protein CASSKDSGTGTYEQYL.

Notes on this clonotype: It may be a read error: a sequence one base away is much more abundant. The chain employs TRBV6-6 and TRBJ1-1, with D perhaps matching TRBD1 (6 bases). The CDR3 loop spans 13 amino acids. V was clipped by 6 bases and J by 7 bases, with 15 bases between them. Per germline, CDR1 MNHNY and CDR2 SVGAGI (reference sequence). The DNA for the CDR3 is TGTGCCAGCAGACCAGGGGATTGCAATGAAGCTTTCTTT. Protein sequence: CASRPGDCNEAFF.

The rearrangement uses TRBV11-3 and TRBJ1-1; D possibly corresponds to TRBD1 (5 bases). CDR3 length: 16 residues. The germline V gene encodes CDR1 SGHNT and CDR2 YENEEA. V was cut by 0 bases and J by 4 bases, with 15 bases left in between. CDR3 in amino acids: CASSLEVQGTATEAFF. The CDR3 DNA is TGTGCCAGCAGCTTAGAGGTCCAGGGTACTGCCACTGAAGCTTTCTTT.

This clonotype was detected ten times or more. The rearrangement uses TRBV4-2 and TRBJ2-1; 9 nucleotides line up with TRBD2. CDR1 and CDR2 (germline): LGHNA, YNFKEQ. V gave up 1 base and J gave up 5 bases; unmatched junction bases: 3. The CDR3 runs to 15 residues. The CDR3 region is CASSQVSSGDNEQFF. The CDR3 DNA follows: TGTGCCAGCAGCCAAGTTTCTAGCGGGGACAATGAGCAGTTCTTC.

Remarks on this clonotype: This may stem from a read error, because a much larger clone lies one nucleotide away. J is TRBJ2-2 and V is TRBV12-5, with a weak D call TRBD2 (6 bases). This CDR3 spans 12 amino acids. The germline CDR1 and CDR2 sequences are LGHNT and FRNRAP. CDR3 residues: CVSGRGTGELFF. As DNA, the CDR3 is TGTGTTAGTGGTCGGGGGACCGGGGAGCTGTTTTTT.

The sample holds a few counts of this clonotype. An end of the junction does not agree with germline; a read error may underlie this. The chain uses TRBV2 and TRBJ2-7, with D possibly TRBD2 on 6 matching bases. This CDR3 comprises 13 residues. Germline values: CDR1 SNHLY, CDR2 FYNNEI. CDR3 amino acids: CASMRGTLYEQYF. The DNA of the CDR3 is TGTGCCAGTATGCGGGGAACCCTCTACGAGCAGTATTTC. Complete variable domain (other parts from reference TRBV2 and TRBJ2-7): EPEVTQTPSHQVTQMGQEVILRCVPISNHLYFYWYRQILGQKVEFLVSFYNNEISEKSEIFDDQFSVERPDGSNFTLKIRSTKLEDSAMYFCASMRGTLYEQYFGPGTRLTVT.

As for this clonotype: The germline gene is not matched at one end of the junction; a read error may be the cause. The chain employs TRBV4-3 and TRBJ1-2, with no clear D. This CDR3 has 14 residues. The germline V gene has CDR1 LGHNA and CDR2 YSLEER. The CDR3 bases are TGCGCCAGTAGCCGAGATCCGCCAGTTAAAGGCTACACCTTC. Translation: CASSRDPPVKGYTF.

About this clonotype: No conserved phenylalanine or tryptophan is present at the end of the CDR3, so a read error is the likely explanation. This chain joins TRBV6-1 and TRBJ1-2; 10 positions match TRBD1. The CDR3 has 15 amino acids. In germline, CDR1 is MNHNS, CDR2 SASEGT. V was pared by 6 bases and J by 2 bases, with 6 bases of the junction left unmatched. In nucleotides, the CDR3 is TGTGCCAGCAGCGAGACAGGGGGCCGGAACTATGGCTACACCCTC. Translation gives CASSETGGRNYGYTL.

Regarding this clonotype: It is likely a read error, because the conserved phenylalanine at the end of the CDR3 is missing. The chain employs TRBV6-6 and TRBJ2-7; perhaps TRBD2 as D (6 bases). There are 14 residues in the CDR3. The germline V and J ends were trimmed by 9 bases and 3 bases, with 18 bases remaining between them. From germline, CDR1 is MNHNY and CDR2 SVGAGI (reference sequence). In DNA, the CDR3 is TGTGCCAGTGCCGATCCCGGGACTTACTACGAGCAGTACCTC. Translation gives CASADPGTYYEQYL.

As for this clonotype: Since a much larger clone is just one base distant, this may be a read error. The gene calls are TRBV20-1 and TRBJ2-1; TRBD2 matches 12 bases. CDR1 and CDR2 from the germline V gene are DFQATT and SNEGSKA (reference sequence). The CDR3 is 14 amino acids. Written as DNA, the CDR3 is TGCAGTGCTAGAGGGACTAGCGGGAACAATGAGCAGTCCTTC. Its protein product is CSARGTSGNNEQSF.

The table lists this clonotype with many counts. This chain uses TRBV6-2 or TRBV6-3 with TRBJ2-2; the D is unclear. This CDR3 is 14 amino acids long. Germline V gene lookup returns CDR1 MNHEY and CDR2 SVGEGT. Trimming stripped 8 bases from V and 6 bases from J, with 16 bases between. Here the CDR3 DNA reads TGTGCCAGCGGTAAGACTGTTTCCCCCGGGGAGCTGTTTTTT. Translation gives CASGKTVSPGELFF.

Details on this clonotype: This may be a read error, as it is one base from a much larger clone. The chain couples TRBV20-1 to TRBJ1-3; D gene ambiguous. Germline V gives CDR1 DFQATT, CDR2 SNEGSKA (reference sequence). This CDR3 contains 17 residues. CDR3 coding DNA: TGCGGTGCTAGAGATGATGCGGCGGGATACTCTGGAAACACCATATATTTT. This sequence encodes CGARDDAAGYSGNTIYF.

This clonotype has at least ten counts. The rearrangement joins TRBV4-3 to TRBJ2-3, with 9 positions matching TRBD2. Germline V gives CDR1 LGHNA, CDR2 YSLEER. J was trimmed by 8 bases and V by 1 base; bases with no gene match: 10. The CDR3 has 16 amino acids. Written as DNA, the CDR3 is TGCGCCAGCAGCCAAGTCCTAGCGGGAACCACGGGTACGCAGTATTTT. Protein product: CASSQVLAGTTGTQYF.